The clone carrying this TCR beta chain was recorded a few times. The sample originates from a study of identical twins. There were only healthy Caucasians among the donors. This CDR3 region has 11 residues. Looked up from germline, CDR1 is DFQATT and CDR2 is SNEGSKA (reference sequence). V lost 5 bases and J 6 bases, leaving 10 bases between the germline ends. One entry per CDR3 protein, called by TCRdb with MiXCR from the 5' RACE reads. The data hold around 690,000 distinct CDR3 sequences, with 20% to 25% observed a single time. The same sample was also used in a study of T cells expressing NK-cell markers.

This chain uses TRBV20-1 with TRBJ1-2; D not resolved. This receptor was obtained from a woman aged 18-35 years in good health. Sequenced: PBMCs. The CDR3 DNA follows: TGCAGTGCTGCGTGGACGGATGGCTACACCTTC. This encodes CSAAWTDGYTF.